The 6 T cell receptor beta chains below all came from one sample that was sequenced in a study of long-term antiretroviral therapy in people with HIV. Researchers ran immunoSEQ v3.0 at survey level. Only in-frame clones appear in the TCRdb table, and some are missing; sequencing was by immunoSEQ multiplex PCR. The table has about 33,000 clones, roughly 96% seen once; the top ten hold approximately 2.5%. This sample comprised unsorted PBMCs, obtained around 6.6 years after starting antiretroviral therapy. These receptors were obtained from a man aged 25-45 years with HIV.

V is TRBV4-3 and J is TRBJ2-2; D is uncertain. Germline V lookup: CDR1 LGHNA, CDR2 YSLEER. The CDR3 is 14 residues long. V was trimmed by 1 base and J by 8 bases, leaving 11 bases between them. The CDR3 sequence: CASSQGHRAGELFF. For the CDR3, the DNA is TGCGCCAGCAGCCAAGGCCACCGGGCGGGGGAGCTGTTTTTT.

The chain recombines TRBV11-2 with TRBJ1-5; the match to TRBD1 covers 8 bases. The CDR3 has 14 residues. V gave up 5 bases and J gave up 1 base; unmatched junction bases: 1. Germline V lookup: CDR1 SGHAT, CDR2 FQNNGV. The CDR3 spells CASSAGGSNQPQHF. CDR3 nucleotide sequence: TGTGCCAGCAGCGCAGGGGGCAGCAATCAGCCCCAGCATTTT.

The chain is built from TRBV7-9 and TRBJ1-2; 8 positions agree with TRBD1. The V segment lost 9 bases and the J segment 5 bases; nucleotides outside the gene matches: 8. Germline V lookup: CDR1 SEHNR, CDR2 FQNEAQ (reference sequence). CDR3 length equals 13 residues. CDR3 region: CASCRDRTYGYTF. The CDR3 DNA follows: TGTGCCAGTTGTAGGGACAGGACTTATGGCTACACCTTC.

The chain employs TRBV27 and TRBJ1-1, with a possible D match to TRBD1 (6 bases). Germline CDR1 and CDR2: MNHEY and SMNVEV (reference sequence). CDR3 length: 18 residues. Deletions cut 6 bases from V and 0 bases from J, with 23 bases between. CDR3 DNA sequence: TGTGCCAGCAGGACTTACAGGGACCCCTCCTCCATGAACACTGAAGCTTTCTTT. This codes for CASRTYRDPSSMNTEAFF.

The CDR3 nucleotides read TGTGCCAGCAGTGAAGCGGAATCGGCCGGGAGGGCCCCCTACAATGAGCAGTTCTTC. This encodes CASSEAESAGRAPYNEQFF. This rearrangement joins TRBV6-1 to TRBJ2-1, with 8 bases lining up with TRBD2. Germline V gene lookup returns CDR1 MNHNS and CDR2 SASEGT. There are 19 residues in the CDR3. The V segment lost 0 bases and the J segment 2 bases; nucleotides outside the gene matches: 12.

The rearrangement joins TRBV7-2 to TRBJ2-7; 8 bases fit TRBD1. With 0 bases clipped from V and 7 bases from J, the junction kept 11 bases outside the gene matches. The germline gives CDR1 SGHTA, CDR2 FQGNSA. This CDR3 has 16 residues. The CDR3 reads CASSLALSRGRVEQYF. The CDR3 bases are TGTGCCAGCAGCTTAGCGCTCTCCAGGGGGCGGGTAGAGCAGTACTTC.